The clone carrying this TCR beta chain was seen a handful of times. Its antigen is unknown. Scientists ran DNA taken from cultured CD4+ T cells through the Oncomine TCR Beta short-read assay for sequencing. TCRdb analysed the PCR reads with MiXCR anew, one entry per CDR3 protein. The sample includes over 5,000 distinct CDR3 sequences, 25% to 35% of them seen just once. This sample was included in a study of vaccination and CD4 T cells after COVID-19. Overall study: Collection of post-vaccine samples followed dose two by a median approximately 68 days, spanning a range of 14 to 241. Researchers treated cells with overlapping spike peptides taken from SARS-CoV-2, HCoV-NL63, HCoV-OC43 and HCoV-229E.

CDR1 is SQVTM and CDR2 is ANQGSEA in the germline V gene. This CDR3 is built from 14 residues. V gave up 6 bases and J gave up 2 bases, with 14 bases separating them. The study, taken as a whole, reports: Relatively few convalescent patients were studied; early post-infection timepoints were not included.

Described treatment: roughly nine-day PBMC culture with coronavirus spike peptide pools or control peptides (ViraFEST assay). The unexposed donor provided CD4+ T cells, which were taken before the COVID-19 pandemic (2011-2018). Peptide pool stimulation in ViraFEST expanded antigen-specific T cells, whose TCRs were then sequenced. The sample was CD4+ T cells from blood, cultured in vitro. The V call is TRBV29-1, the J call TRBJ1-5; D is perhaps TRBD1 (5 bases). The sequence was obtained from a human donor in good health. The CDR3 DNA reads TGCAGCGTGAAGTTCGGGGGAGGCAATCAGCCCCAGCATTTT. Translation: CSVKFGGGNQPQHF.